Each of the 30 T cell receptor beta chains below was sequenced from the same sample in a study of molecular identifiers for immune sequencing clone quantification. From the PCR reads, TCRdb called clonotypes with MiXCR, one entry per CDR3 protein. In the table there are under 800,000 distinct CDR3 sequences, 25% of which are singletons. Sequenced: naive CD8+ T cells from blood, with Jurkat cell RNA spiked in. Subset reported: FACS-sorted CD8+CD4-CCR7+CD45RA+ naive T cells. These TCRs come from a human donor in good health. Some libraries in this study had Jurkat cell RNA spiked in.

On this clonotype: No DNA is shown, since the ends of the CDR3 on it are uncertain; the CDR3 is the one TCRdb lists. This CDR3 reads CASSFAGGAYNEQLF. The V gene is TRBV7-9, the J gene TRBJ2-1; TRBD1, the table's D call, was not compared with the DNA. The CDR3 extends over 15 residues, inclusive of both ends. The germline gives CDR1 SEHNR, CDR2 FQNEAQ (reference sequence).

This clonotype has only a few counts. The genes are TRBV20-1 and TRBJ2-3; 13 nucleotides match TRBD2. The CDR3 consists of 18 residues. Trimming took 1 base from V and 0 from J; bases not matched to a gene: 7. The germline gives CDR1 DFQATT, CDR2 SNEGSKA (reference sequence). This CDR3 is CSARVAGTSGASTDTQYF. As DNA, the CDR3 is TGCAGTGCTAGAGTGGCCGGGACTAGCGGGGCTAGCACAGATACGCAGTATTTT.

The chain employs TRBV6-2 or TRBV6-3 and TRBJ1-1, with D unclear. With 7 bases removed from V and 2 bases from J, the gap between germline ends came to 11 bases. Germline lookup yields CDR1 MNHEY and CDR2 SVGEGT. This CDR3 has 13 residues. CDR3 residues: CASNPAGNTEAFF. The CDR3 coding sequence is TGTGCCAGCAACCCAGCAGGAAACACTGAAGCTTTCTTT.

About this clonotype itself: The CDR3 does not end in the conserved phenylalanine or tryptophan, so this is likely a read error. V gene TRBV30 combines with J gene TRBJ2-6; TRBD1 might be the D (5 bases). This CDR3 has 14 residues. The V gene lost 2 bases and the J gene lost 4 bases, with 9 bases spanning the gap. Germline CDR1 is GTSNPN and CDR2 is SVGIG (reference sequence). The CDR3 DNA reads TGTGCCTGGAGTATAGGGGCCGGGGCCAACGTCCTGACTTCC. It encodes CAWSIGAGANVLTS.

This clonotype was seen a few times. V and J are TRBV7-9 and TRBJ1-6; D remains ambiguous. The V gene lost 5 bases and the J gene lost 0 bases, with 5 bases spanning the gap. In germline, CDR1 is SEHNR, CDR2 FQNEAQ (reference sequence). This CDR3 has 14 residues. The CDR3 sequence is CASSLDSYNSPLHF. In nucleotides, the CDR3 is TGTGCCAGCAGCCTCGACTCCTATAATTCACCCCTCCACTTT.

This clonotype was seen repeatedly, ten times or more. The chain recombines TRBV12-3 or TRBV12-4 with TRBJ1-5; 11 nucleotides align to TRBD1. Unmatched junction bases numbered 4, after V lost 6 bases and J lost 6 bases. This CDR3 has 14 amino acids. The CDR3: CASSGTGGTQPQHF. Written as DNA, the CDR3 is TGTGCCAGCAGCGGGACAGGGGGGACTCAGCCCCAGCATTTT.

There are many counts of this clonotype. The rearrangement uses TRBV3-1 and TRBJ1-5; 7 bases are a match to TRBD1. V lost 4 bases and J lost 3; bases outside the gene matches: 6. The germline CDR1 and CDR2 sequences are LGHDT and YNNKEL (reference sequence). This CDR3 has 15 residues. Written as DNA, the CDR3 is TGTGCCAGCAGCCGCAGGACAGGCCCCAATCAGCCCCAGCATTTT. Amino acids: CASSRRTGPNQPQHF.

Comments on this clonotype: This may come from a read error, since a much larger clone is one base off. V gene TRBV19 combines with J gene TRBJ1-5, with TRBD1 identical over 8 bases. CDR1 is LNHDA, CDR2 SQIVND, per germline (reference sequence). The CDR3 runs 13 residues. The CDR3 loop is CASSAGGNQRQHF. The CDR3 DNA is TGTGCCAGTAGTGCAGGGGGCAATCAGCGCCAGCATTTT.

CDR3 sequence: CASRLRENTEAFF. CDR3 nucleotide sequence: TGTGCCAGCAGACTCAGGGAGAACACTGAAGCTTTCTTT. V and J are TRBV28 and TRBJ1-1, with a weak D call TRBD1 (5 bases). CDR1 and CDR2 (germline): MDHEN, SYDVKM. Trimming removed 6 bases from V and 1 base from J, with 9 bases in between. The CDR3 is 13 amino acids.

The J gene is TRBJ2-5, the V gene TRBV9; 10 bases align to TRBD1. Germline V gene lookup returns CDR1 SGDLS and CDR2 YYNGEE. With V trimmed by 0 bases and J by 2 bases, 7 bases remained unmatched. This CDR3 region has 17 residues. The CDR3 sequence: CASSVDVGTGAQETQYF. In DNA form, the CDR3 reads TGTGCCAGCAGCGTAGATGTTGGGACAGGGGCGCAAGAGACCCAGTACTTC.

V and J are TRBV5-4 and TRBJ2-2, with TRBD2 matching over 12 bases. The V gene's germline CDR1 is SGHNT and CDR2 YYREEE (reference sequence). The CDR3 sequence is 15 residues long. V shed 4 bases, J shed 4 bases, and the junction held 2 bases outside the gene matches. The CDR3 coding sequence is TGTGCCAGCAGCAGGGGACTAGCGGGCACCGGGGAGCTGTTTTTT. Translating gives CASSRGLAGTGELFF.

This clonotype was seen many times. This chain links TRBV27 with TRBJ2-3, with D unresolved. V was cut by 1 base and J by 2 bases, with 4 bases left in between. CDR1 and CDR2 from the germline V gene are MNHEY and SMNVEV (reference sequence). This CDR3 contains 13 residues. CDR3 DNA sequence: TGTGCCAGCAGTTTATACGACACAGATACGCAGTATTTT. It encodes CASSLYDTDTQYF.

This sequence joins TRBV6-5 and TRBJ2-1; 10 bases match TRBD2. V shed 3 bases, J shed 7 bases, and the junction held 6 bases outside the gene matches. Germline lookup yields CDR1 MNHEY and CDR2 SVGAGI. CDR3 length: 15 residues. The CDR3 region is CASSYLAGVGNEQFF. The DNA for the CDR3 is TGTGCCAGCAGTTATCTAGCGGGGGTCGGGAATGAGCAGTTCTTC.

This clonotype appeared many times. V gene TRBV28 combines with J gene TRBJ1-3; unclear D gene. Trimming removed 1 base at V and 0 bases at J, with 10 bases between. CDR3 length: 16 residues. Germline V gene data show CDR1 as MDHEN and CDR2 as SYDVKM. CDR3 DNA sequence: TGTGCCAGCAGTTTATCAGGCTGGGGCTCTGGAAACACCATATATTTT. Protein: CASSLSGWGSGNTIYF.

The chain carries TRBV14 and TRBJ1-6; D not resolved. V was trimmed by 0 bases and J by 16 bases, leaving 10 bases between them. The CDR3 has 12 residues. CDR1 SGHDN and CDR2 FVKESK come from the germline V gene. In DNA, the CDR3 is TGTGCCAGCAGCCAAGACATCGAGAGTCTCCACTTT. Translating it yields CASSQDIESLHF.

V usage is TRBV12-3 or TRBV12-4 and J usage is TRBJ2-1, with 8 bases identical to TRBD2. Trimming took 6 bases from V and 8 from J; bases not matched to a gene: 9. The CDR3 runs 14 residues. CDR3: CASRGLAGSDEQFF. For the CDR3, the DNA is TGTGCCAGCAGGGGGCTAGCGGGTTCGGATGAGCAGTTCTTC.

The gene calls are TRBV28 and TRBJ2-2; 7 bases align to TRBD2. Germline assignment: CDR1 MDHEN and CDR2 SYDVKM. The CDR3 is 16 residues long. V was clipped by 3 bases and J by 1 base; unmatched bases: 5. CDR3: CASSFWASGNTGELFF. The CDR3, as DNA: TGTGCCAGCAGTTTTTGGGCTAGCGGGAACACCGGGGAGCTGTTTTTT.

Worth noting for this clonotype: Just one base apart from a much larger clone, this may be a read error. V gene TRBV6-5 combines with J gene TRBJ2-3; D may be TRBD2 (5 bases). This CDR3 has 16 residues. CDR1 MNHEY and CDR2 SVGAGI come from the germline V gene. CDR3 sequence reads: CASTYSSLAAPDTQYF. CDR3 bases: TGTGCCAGCACTTACTCGTCCCTAGCCGCCCCGGATACGCAGTATTTT.

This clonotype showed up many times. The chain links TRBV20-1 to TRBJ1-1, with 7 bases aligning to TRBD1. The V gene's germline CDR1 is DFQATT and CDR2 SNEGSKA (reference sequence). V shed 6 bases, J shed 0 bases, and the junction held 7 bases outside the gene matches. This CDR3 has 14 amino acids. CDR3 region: CSAFPGQMNTEAFF. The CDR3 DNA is TGCAGTGCATTTCCGGGACAGATGAACACTGAAGCTTTCTTT.

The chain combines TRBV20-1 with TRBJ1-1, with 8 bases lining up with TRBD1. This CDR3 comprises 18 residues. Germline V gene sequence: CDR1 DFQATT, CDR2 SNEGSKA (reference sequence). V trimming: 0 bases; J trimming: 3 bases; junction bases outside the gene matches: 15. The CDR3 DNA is TGCAGTGCTAGAGATCCGGCCCCCAGGGGGCGTCTGGACACTGAAGCTTTCTTT. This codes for CSARDPAPRGRLDTEAFF.

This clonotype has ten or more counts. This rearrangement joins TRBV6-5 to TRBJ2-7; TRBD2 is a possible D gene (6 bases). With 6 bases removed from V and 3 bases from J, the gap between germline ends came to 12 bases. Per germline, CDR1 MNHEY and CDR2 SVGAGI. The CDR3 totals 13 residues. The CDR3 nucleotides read TGTGCCAGCAGCCCGGACTATAACTACGAGCAGTACTTC. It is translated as CASSPDYNYEQYF.

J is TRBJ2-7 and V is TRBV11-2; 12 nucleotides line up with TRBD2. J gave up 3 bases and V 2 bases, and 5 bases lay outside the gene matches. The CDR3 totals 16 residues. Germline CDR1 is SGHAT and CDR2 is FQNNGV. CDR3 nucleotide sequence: TGTGCCAGCAGCTTAACTAGCGGGGGGATGTACTACGAGCAGTACTTC. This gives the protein CASSLTSGGMYYEQYF. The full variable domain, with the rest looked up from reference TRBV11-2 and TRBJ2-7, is EAGVAQSPRYKIIEKRQSVAFWCNPISGHATLYWYQQILGQGPKLLIQFQNNGVVDDSQLPKDRFSAERLKGVDSTLKIQPAKLEDSAVYLCASSLTSGGMYYEQYFGPGTRLTVT.

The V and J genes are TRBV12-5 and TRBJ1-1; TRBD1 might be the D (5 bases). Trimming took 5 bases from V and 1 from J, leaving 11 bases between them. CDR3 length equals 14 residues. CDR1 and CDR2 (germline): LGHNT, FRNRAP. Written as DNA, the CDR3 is TGTGCTAGTGGTCCTGGGGGGGGGAACACTGAAGCTTTCTTT. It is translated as CASGPGGGNTEAFF.

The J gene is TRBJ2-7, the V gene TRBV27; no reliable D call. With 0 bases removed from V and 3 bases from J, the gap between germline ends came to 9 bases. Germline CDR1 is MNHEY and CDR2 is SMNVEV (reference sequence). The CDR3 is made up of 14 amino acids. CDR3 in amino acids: CASSLSAADYEQYF. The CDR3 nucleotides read TGTGCCAGCAGTTTATCCGCCGCCGACTACGAGCAGTACTTC.

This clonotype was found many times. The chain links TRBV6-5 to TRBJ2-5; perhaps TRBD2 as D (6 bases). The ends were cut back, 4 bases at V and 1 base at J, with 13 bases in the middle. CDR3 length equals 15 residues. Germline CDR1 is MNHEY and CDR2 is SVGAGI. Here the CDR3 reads CASSSAEGVQETQYF. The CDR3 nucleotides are TGTGCCAGCAGTTCAGCGGAGGGAGTCCAAGAGACCCAGTACTTC.

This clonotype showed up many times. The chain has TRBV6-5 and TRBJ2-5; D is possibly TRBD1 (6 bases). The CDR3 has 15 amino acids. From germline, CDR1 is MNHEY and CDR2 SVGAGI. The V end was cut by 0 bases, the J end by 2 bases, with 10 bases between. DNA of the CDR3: TGTGCCAGCAGTTACTCCCCAGGGGATCAAGAGACCCAGTACTTC. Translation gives CASSYSPGDQETQYF.

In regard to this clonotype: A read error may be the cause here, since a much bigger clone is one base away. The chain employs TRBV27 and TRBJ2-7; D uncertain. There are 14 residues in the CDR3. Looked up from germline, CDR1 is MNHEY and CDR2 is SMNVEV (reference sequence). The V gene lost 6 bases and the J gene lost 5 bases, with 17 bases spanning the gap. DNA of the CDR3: TGTGCCAGCAGCCTTAATCGCCAGGTCAACGAGCAGTACTTC. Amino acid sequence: CASSLNRQVNEQYF.

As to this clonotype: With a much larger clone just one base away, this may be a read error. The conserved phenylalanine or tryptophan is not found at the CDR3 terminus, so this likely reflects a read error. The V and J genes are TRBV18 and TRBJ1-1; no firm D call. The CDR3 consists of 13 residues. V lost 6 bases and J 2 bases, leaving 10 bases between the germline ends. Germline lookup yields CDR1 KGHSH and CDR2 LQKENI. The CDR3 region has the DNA TGTGCCAGCTCCCTGAAATTTAACACTGAAGCTTTCCTT. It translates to CASSLKFNTEAFL.

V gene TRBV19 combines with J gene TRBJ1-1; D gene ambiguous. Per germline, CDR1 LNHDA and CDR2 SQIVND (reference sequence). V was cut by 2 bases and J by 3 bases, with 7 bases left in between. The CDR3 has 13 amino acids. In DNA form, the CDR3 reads TGTGCCAGTAGTATAAGTTTTGACACTGAAGCTTTCTTT. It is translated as CASSISFDTEAFF.

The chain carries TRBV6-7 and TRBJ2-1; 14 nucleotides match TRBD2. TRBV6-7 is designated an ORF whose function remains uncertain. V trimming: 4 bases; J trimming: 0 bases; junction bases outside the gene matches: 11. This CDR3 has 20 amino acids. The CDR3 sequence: CASSSLRGLAGESSYNEQFF. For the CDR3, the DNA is TGTGCCAGCAGTTCCCTCCGGGGACTAGCGGGAGAGAGCTCCTACAATGAGCAGTTCTTC.